This T cell receptor (beta chain) is drawn from a study of T cells in localized non-small cell lung cancer. Study findings and constraints: For the top 100 tumor clones, a median roughly 55 also appeared in adjacent lung. Density of T cells in blood, when higher, went with longer overall survival. Compared with tumor, uninvolved adjacent lung displayed greater T cell clonality, ranking highest overall. Tumor samples were not multi-region, leaving intratumor heterogeneity unexcluded.

Sequencing was performed with immunoSEQ multiplex PCR; in TCRdb, only in-frame clones are kept and a portion is missing. Of 25,000 or so clones listed, approximately 87% were seen once; the top ten hold around 5.7%. Deletions cut 0 bases from V and 4 bases from J, with 7 bases between. In germline, CDR1 is SGHKS, CDR2 YYEKEE (reference sequence). This CDR3 has 13 amino acids. Regarding this clone: Its antigen remains unidentified.

This chain joins TRBV5-5 and TRBJ1-2; D gene unclear. This TCR was recovered from a man between 40 and 70 years old with stage II lung adenocarcinoma. The sequences come from PBMCs, collected before any cancer treatment. DNA of the CDR3: TGTGCCAGCAGCTTGGTTGTTGGCTATGGCTACACCTTC. It specifies CASSLVVGYGYTF.